This passage covers 29 T cell receptor beta chains from one sample sequenced in a study of identical twins. TCRdb ran MiXCR on the 5' RACE reads and lists one entry per CDR3 protein. The sample shows around 370,000 distinct CDR3 sequences, 9% to 10% of them seen only once. The sample comprised naive T cells sorted from blood. These receptor sequences come from a woman in her fifties or sixties in good health.

V and J are TRBV7-8 and TRBJ1-1, with D possibly matching TRBD1 (5 bases). Germline assignment: CDR1 SGHVS and CDR2 FQNEAQ. The V gene lost 6 bases and the J gene lost 7 bases, with 12 bases spanning the gap. This CDR3 region has 12 residues. The CDR3 here is CASRKDGHEAFF. CDR3 nucleotide sequence: TGTGCCAGCAGAAAAGACGGACATGAAGCTTTCTTT.

This clonotype has a count of ten or more. The chain combines TRBV24-1 with TRBJ2-7; tentatively, D is TRBD2 (5 bases). Germline V gene sequence: CDR1 KGHDR, CDR2 SFDVKD. V lost 6 bases to trimming and J lost 7 bases, with 21 bases between them. This CDR3 is built from 15 residues. The CDR3 spells CATSLGREVGHEQYV. CDR3 DNA: TGTGCCACCAGTCTAGGACGGGAAGTAGGGCATGAGCAGTACGTC.

This clonotype was observed a few times. This chain links TRBV6-1 with TRBJ1-2; D is perhaps TRBD1 (5 bases). Germline V lookup: CDR1 MNHNS, CDR2 SASEGT. The CDR3 extends over 14 amino acids. V lost 6 bases and J lost 4, with 15 bases in between. DNA for the CDR3: TGTGCCAGCAGAGCCCGGGACCCCGGCTATGGCTACACCTTC. The encoded protein is CASRARDPGYGYTF.

The chain links TRBV21-1 to TRBJ2-5; the table's D gene call, TRBD1, was not cross checked with the DNA. TRBV21-1 corresponds to a pseudogene. The CDR3 loop spans 16 amino acids. The CDR3 DNA reads TGTGCCAGCAGCAAGAGGTTTCAGGGTGGCGGGGAGACCCAGTACTTC. Protein: CASSKRFQGGGETQYF.

J is TRBJ2-5 and V is TRBV5-1; D is uncertain. V was cut by 5 bases and J by 9 bases, with 14 bases left in between. Germline-derived CDR1 and CDR2 are SGHRS and YFSETQ. There are 12 residues in the CDR3. CDR3: CASRAGPRSQYF. CDR3 sequence (DNA): TGCGCCAGCAGGGCAGGCCCGAGGTCCCAGTACTTC.

This clonotype has just a few counts. V usage is TRBV5-1 and J usage is TRBJ1-6, with a possible D match to TRBD1 (6 bases). CDR3 size: 14 residues. Germline lookup yields CDR1 SGHRS and CDR2 YFSETQ. Trimming cost V 7 bases and J 8 bases, with 16 bases left between them. CDR3 coding DNA: TGCGCCAGCCGCCCAGGGGCGGAGGATTCACCCCTCCACTTT. Residues: CASRPGAEDSPLHF. The complete variable domain, with remaining parts taken from reference TRBV5-1 and TRBJ1-6, reads KAGVTQTPRYLIKTRGQQVTLSCSPISGHRSVSWYQQTPGQGLQFLFEYFSETQRNKGNFPGRFSGRQFSNSRSEMNVSTLELGDSALYLCASRPGAEDSPLHFGNGTRLTVT.

This rearrangement joins TRBV12-3 or TRBV12-4 to TRBJ2-2; D perhaps matches TRBD1 (6 bases). The V end lost 7 bases, the J end lost 1 base, and 16 bases lay between the germline ends. The CDR3 is made up of 16 amino acids. CDR3 loop: CASMTGTFGNTGELFF. In DNA form, the CDR3 reads TGTGCCAGCATGACCGGGACATTCGGGAACACCGGGGAGCTGTTTTTT.

There are many counts of this clonotype. The chain employs TRBV20-1 and TRBJ2-5, with TRBD2 identical over 14 bases. CDR3 length: 18 amino acids. CDR1 and CDR2 from the germline V gene are DFQATT and SNEGSKA (reference sequence). The V and J ends lost 5 bases and 1 base, in that order; junction bases with no gene match: 12. The CDR3 coding sequence is TGCAGTGCTCCTGATGGGACTAGCGGGAGCCTCAGCCAAGAGACCCAGTACTTC. Protein product: CSAPDGTSGSLSQETQYF.

This chain uses TRBV6-6 with TRBJ1-1, with TRBD1 as a possible D gene (5 bases). Germline-derived CDR1 and CDR2 are MNHNY and SVGAGI (reference sequence). V lost 6 bases, J lost 0 bases, and 17 bases lay in between. This CDR3 region has 16 residues. The CDR3 reads CASREELGPMNTEAFF. The CDR3 DNA reads TGTGCCAGCAGAGAAGAATTGGGGCCCATGAACACTGAAGCTTTCTTT.

The J gene is TRBJ1-2, the V gene TRBV2; no clear D gene. The V gene lost 3 bases and the J gene lost 0 bases, with 8 bases spanning the gap. Germline V gives CDR1 SNHLY, CDR2 FYNNEI. There are 14 residues in the CDR3. CDR3 bases: TGTGCCAGCAGTGAGGAGGGATCTAACTATGGCTACACCTTC. Its translation is CASSEEGSNYGYTF.

The V call is TRBV12-3 or TRBV12-4, the J call TRBJ2-1; 10 bases map to TRBD1. The CDR3 loop spans 18 amino acids. The V and J ends lost 6 bases and 9 bases, in that order; junction bases with no gene match: 20. The CDR3 is CASSSTGTGAFFSSEQFF. CDR3 bases: TGTGCCAGCAGCTCAACCGGGACAGGGGCGTTCTTTTCGTCTGAGCAGTTCTTC.

Ten or more counts support this clonotype. The rearrangement joins TRBV27 to TRBJ2-3, with 8 bases identical to TRBD2. The CDR3 consists of 14 residues. CDR1 MNHEY and CDR2 SMNVEV come from the germline V gene (reference sequence). Trimming cost V 6 bases and J 4 bases; bases outside gene matches: 6. The CDR3 region has the DNA TGTGCCAGCAGCTACTTAGCGGGACCAGATACGCAGTATTTT. Encoded protein: CASSYLAGPDTQYF.

The table lists this clonotype with a few counts. The chain is built from TRBV12-3 or TRBV12-4 and TRBJ2-3; weak D call: TRBD1 (5 bases). V shed 7 bases and J shed 0 bases, with 8 bases lying between them. The CDR3 loop spans 13 amino acids. CDR3 coding DNA: TGTGCCAGCATTAGGGGAAGCACAGATACGCAGTATTTT. It encodes CASIRGSTDTQYF.

This clonotype has only a few counts. V and J are TRBV5-1 and TRBJ2-3; no clear D. V lost 5 bases, J lost 2 bases, and 9 bases lay in between. The CDR3 length is 13 residues. Germline loops: CDR1 SGHRS, CDR2 YFSETQ. In nucleotides, the CDR3 is TGCGCCAGCAGGCCTTCTGTCACAGATACGCAGTATTTT. Translated: CASRPSVTDTQYF.

A few counts support this clonotype. The CDR3 is CSAGPGQGPGPQHF. CDR3 sequence (DNA): TGCAGTGCTGGACCTGGACAGGGCCCAGGGCCCCAGCATTTT. This chain links TRBV20-1 with TRBJ1-5, with 8 positions matching TRBD1. Germline CDR1 is DFQATT and CDR2 is SNEGSKA (reference sequence). CDR3 length: 14 residues. J was trimmed by 9 bases and V by 5 bases; bases with no gene match: 12.

This clonotype has a count of ten or more. The V and J genes are TRBV12-3 or TRBV12-4 and TRBJ2-1; no clear D gene. The CDR3 runs 13 residues. V was cut by 6 bases and J by 7 bases, with 13 bases left in between. CDR3 sequence reads: CASRIIGENEQFF. CDR3 nucleotide sequence: TGTGCCAGCAGAATCATCGGCGAAAATGAGCAGTTCTTC.

This clonotype showed up many times. The rearrangement links TRBV5-6 to TRBJ2-7; tentatively, D is TRBD2 (6 bases). Germline V lookup: CDR1 SGHDT, CDR2 YYEEEE. The CDR3 covers 11 residues. CDR3 sequence: CASSGRRGITV. In DNA, the CDR3 is TGTGCCAGCAGCGGCCGGCGGGGAATAACCGTC.

This clonotype was detected a few times. This rearrangement joins TRBV20-1 to TRBJ2-2; D gene ambiguous. Germline V gene lookup returns CDR1 DFQATT and CDR2 SNEGSKA (reference sequence). The CDR3 runs to 13 residues. V lost 2 bases to trimming and J lost 0 bases, with 4 bases between them. CDR3 bases: TGCAGTGCTAGAACCGCGAACACCGGGGAGCTGTTTTTT. Its translation is CSARTANTGELFF.

The chain recombines TRBV5-1 with TRBJ2-1; 12 nucleotides match TRBD2. The CDR3 runs to 15 residues. Unmatched junction bases numbered 7, after V lost 4 bases and J lost 8 bases. The germline V gene encodes CDR1 SGHRS and CDR2 YFSETQ. CDR3 bases: TGCGCCAGCAGCCCGACTAGCGGGAGTTGGGATGAGCAGTTCTTC. Amino acids: CASSPTSGSWDEQFF.

This clonotype was detected many times. The chain joins TRBV29-1 to TRBJ1-3; D perhaps matches TRBD1 (6 bases). V was shortened by 7 bases and J by 8 bases, with 12 bases between the two germline ends. This CDR3 contains 11 residues. The germline gives CDR1 SQVTM, CDR2 ANQGSEA. The CDR3 loop reads CSAWEGDTIYF. The CDR3 nucleotides read TGCAGCGCGTGGGAGGGGGACACCATATATTTT.

The chain couples TRBV30 to TRBJ2-2; tentatively, D is TRBD1 (6 bases). The germline V gene has CDR1 GTSNPN and CDR2 SVGIG (reference sequence). Trimming cost V 7 bases and J 0 bases, with 12 bases left between them. CDR3 length equals 14 residues. The CDR3 spells CALRQVPNTGELFF. The DNA of the CDR3 is TGTGCCTTAAGACAGGTTCCGAACACCGGGGAGCTGTTTTTT.

This clonotype was seen ten or more times. V usage is TRBV29-1 and J usage is TRBJ2-7, with TRBD2 matching over 7 bases. Germline CDR1 SQVTM, CDR2 ANQGSEA. The CDR3 has 14 residues. Losses at the gene ends were 6 bases for V and 1 base for J; bases not matched to a gene: 9. This chain's CDR3 is CSVGREAISYEQYF. As DNA, the CDR3 is TGCAGCGTCGGACGGGAGGCAATTTCCTACGAGCAGTACTTC.

This rearrangement joins TRBV2 to TRBJ2-7, with D possibly TRBD2 on 6 matching bases. The germline V gene has CDR1 SNHLY and CDR2 FYNNEI. The CDR3 extends over 13 amino acids. The V end was cut by 3 bases, the J end by 6 bases, with 12 bases between. The CDR3 region has the DNA TGTGCCAGCAGTGAGGACTACCCCTCCGAGCAGTACTTC. Amino acids: CASSEDYPSEQYF.

This chain joins TRBV5-6 and TRBJ2-6; D is undetermined. V lost 4 bases to trimming and J lost 2 bases, with 13 bases between them. CDR1 is SGHDT and CDR2 is YYEEEE in the germline V gene. CDR3 length: 16 residues. In DNA form, the CDR3 reads TGTGCCAGCAGCCGCTCAGACGAGGCTGGGGCCAACGTCCTGACTTTC. This codes for CASSRSDEAGANVLTF. The whole variable domain, remainder taken from reference TRBV5-6 and TRBJ2-6, is DAGVTQSPTHLIKTRGQQVTLRCSPKSGHDTVSWYQQALGQGPQFIFQYYEEEERQRGNFPDRFSGHQFPNYSSELNVNALLLGDSALYLCASSRSDEAGANVLTFGAGSRLTVL.

This clonotype was found a few times. This chain links TRBV4-1 with TRBJ2-1, with D tentatively TRBD2 (5 bases). The ends were cut back, 3 bases at V and 7 bases at J, with 22 bases in the middle. Germline CDR1 reads MGHRA; CDR2 reads YSYEKL. The CDR3 is 17 residues long. CDR3 residues: CASSQEAPPTLWNEQFF. CDR3 sequence (DNA): TGCGCCAGCAGCCAGGAGGCCCCTCCTACGTTATGGAATGAGCAGTTCTTC.

This clonotype was detected only a few times. The chain combines TRBV10-3 with TRBJ2-3; TRBD2 is a possible D gene (5 bases). The V and J ends lost 3 bases and 10 bases respectively, with 8 bases between them. Germline CDR1 and CDR2: ENHRY and SYGVKD. This CDR3 contains 11 residues. CDR3 DNA: TGTGCCATCAGTGAAGCGGCGGCGCAGTATTTT. Amino acid sequence: CAISEAAAQYF.

The sample holds a few counts of this clonotype. This rearrangement joins TRBV7-3 to TRBJ2-3; 8 bases fit TRBD2. The CDR3 totals 15 residues. Germline values: CDR1 SGHTA, CDR2 FQGTGA. V shed 5 bases, J shed 4 bases, and the junction held 8 bases outside the gene matches. The CDR3 bases are TGTGCCAGCAGCCCATTAGCGGGAAGTGCAGATACGCAGTATTTT. Translated: CASSPLAGSADTQYF.

V is TRBV3-1 and J is TRBJ2-2, with 8 bases that match TRBD2. There are 16 residues in the CDR3. From germline, CDR1 is LGHDT and CDR2 YNNKEL (reference sequence). The ends lost 3 bases at V and 4 bases at J; junction bases unmatched: 7. CDR3 sequence (DNA): TGTGCCAGCAGCCAGCCCGGGACTAGAGGCACCGGGGAGCTGTTTTTT. Translated, it gives CASSQPGTRGTGELFF.

The gene calls are TRBV5-1 and TRBJ2-7; TRBD1 matches 9 bases. After removal of 2 bases from V and 0 bases from J, the junction contained 3 bases not matched to a gene. The length of the CDR3 is 15 residues. CDR1 is SGHRS, CDR2 YFSETQ, per germline. CDR3 loop: CASSFRTGASYEQYF. CDR3 sequence (DNA): TGCGCCAGCAGCTTCCGGACAGGGGCCTCCTACGAGCAGTACTTC.